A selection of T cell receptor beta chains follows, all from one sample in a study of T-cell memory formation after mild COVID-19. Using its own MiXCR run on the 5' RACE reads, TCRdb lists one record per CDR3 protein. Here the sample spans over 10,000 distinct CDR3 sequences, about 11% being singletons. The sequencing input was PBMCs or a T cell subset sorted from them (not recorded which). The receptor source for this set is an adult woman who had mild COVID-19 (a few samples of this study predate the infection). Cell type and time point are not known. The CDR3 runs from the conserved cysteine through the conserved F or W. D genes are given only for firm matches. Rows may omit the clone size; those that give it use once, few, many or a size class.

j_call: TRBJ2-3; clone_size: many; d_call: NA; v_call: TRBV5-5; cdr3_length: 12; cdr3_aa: CASLGRADTQYF; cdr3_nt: TGTGCCAGCTTGGGTAGGGCAGATACGCAGTATTTT
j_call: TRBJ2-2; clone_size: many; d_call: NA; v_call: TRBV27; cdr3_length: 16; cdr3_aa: CASSYSGTVNTGELFF; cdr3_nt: TGTGCCAGCAGTTACTCCGGGACGGTTAACACCGGGGAGCTGTTTTTT
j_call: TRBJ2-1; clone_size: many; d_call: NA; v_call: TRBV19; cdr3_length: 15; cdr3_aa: CASSIQGRENNEQFF; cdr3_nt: TGTGCCAGTAGTATACAGGGGCGAGAAAACAATGAGCAGTTCTTC
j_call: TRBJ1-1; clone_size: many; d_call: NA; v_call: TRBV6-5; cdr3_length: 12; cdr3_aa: CASSRWNTEAFF; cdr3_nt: TGTGCCAGCAGCCGGTGGAACACTGAAGCTTTCTTT
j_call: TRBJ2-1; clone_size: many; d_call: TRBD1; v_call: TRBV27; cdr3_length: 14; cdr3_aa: CASSPGQGSNEQFF; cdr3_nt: TGTGCCAGCAGCCCGGGACAGGGATCCAATGAGCAGTTCTTC
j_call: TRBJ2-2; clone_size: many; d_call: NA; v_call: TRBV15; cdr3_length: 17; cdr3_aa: CATSEEEYSGTAGELFF; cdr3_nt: TGTGCCACCAGCGAGGAGGAATACTCTGGGACCGCCGGGGAGCTGTTTTTT
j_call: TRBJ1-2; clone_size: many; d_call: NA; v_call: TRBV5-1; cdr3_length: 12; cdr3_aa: CASSFEGNGYTF; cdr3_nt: TGCGCCAGCAGCTTCGAAGGAAATGGCTACACCTTC
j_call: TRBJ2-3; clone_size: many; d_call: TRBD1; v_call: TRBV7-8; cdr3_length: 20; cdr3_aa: CASSLVFWTGGSRGTDTQYF; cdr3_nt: TGTGCCAGCAGCTTAGTATTTTGGACAGGGGGGAGCAGGGGTACAGATACGCAGTATTTT
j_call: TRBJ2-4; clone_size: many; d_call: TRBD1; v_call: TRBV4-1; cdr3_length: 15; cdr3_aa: CASSHQGALGDIQYF; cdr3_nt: TGCGCCAGCAGCCATCAGGGGGCTCTCGGCGACATTCAGTACTTC
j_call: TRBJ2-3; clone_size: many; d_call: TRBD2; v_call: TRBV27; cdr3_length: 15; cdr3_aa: CASTRTSSEVDTQYF; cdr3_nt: TGTGCCAGCACGCGGACTAGCTCGGAGGTAGATACGCAGTATTTT
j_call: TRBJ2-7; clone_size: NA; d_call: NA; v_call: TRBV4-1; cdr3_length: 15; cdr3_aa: CASSQDPLGVGEQYF; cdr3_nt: TGCGCCAGCAGCCAAGATCCACTAGGGGTGGGCGAGCAGTACTTC
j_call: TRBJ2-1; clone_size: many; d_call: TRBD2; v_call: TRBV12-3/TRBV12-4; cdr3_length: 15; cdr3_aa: CASSQPWTSGNEQFF; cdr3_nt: TGTGCCAGCAGCCAACCCTGGACTAGCGGTAATGAGCAGTTCTTC
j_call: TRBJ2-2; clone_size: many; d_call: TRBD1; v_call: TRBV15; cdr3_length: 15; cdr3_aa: CATSTRTGAPWELFF; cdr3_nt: TGTGCCACCAGCACCCGGACAGGGGCCCCCTGGGAGCTGTTTTTT
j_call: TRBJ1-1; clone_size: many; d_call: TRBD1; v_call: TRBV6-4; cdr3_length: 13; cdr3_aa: CASRQGWETEAFF; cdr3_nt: TGTGCCAGCCGACAGGGGTGGGAGACTGAAGCTTTCTTT
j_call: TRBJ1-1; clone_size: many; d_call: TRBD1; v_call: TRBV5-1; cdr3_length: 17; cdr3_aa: CASSLDLGTGGRTEAFF; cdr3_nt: TGCGCCAGCAGCTTGGACCTCGGGACAGGGGGTAGAACTGAAGCTTTCTTT
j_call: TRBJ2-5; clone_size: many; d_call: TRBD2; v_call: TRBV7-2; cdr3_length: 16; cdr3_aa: CASSLGRLAGGETQYF; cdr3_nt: TGTGCCAGCAGCTTAGGAAGACTAGCGGGAGGTGAGACCCAGTACTTC
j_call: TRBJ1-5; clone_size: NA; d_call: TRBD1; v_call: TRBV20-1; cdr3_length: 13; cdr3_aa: CSVLTGANQPQHF; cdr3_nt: TGCAGTGTCCTTACAGGGGCGAATCAGCCCCAGCATTTT
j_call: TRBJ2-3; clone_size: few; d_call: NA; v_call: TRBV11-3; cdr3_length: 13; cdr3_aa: CASSSPYRDTQYF; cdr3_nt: TGTGCCAGCAGCTCCCCGTATCGAGATACGCAGTATTTT
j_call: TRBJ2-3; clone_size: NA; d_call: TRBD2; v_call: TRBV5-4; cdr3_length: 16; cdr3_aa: CASSFIGGVSTDTQYF; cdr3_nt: TGTGCCAGCAGCTTTATCGGGGGGGTAAGCACAGATACGCAGTATTTT
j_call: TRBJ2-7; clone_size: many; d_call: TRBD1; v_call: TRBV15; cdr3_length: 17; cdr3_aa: CATSRLGPGTGVYEQYF; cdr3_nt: TGTGCCACCAGCAGACTCGGTCCCGGGACAGGGGTGTACGAGCAGTACTTC
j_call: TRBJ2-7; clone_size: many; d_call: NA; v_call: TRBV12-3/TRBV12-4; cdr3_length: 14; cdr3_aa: CASSLLYEGARQYF; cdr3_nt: TGTGCCAGCAGTTTATTGTATGAGGGTGCTCGGCAGTACTTC
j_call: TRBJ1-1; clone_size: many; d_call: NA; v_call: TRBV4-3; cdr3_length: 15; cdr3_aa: CASSQEREMNTEAFF; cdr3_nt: TGCGCCAGCAGCCAAGAACGTGAGATGAACACTGAAGCTTTCTTT
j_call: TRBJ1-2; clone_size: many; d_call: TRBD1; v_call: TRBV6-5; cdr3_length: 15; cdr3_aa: CASTDLGGTAYGYTF; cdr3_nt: TGTGCCAGCACCGACCTCGGGGGGACAGCCTATGGCTACACCTTC